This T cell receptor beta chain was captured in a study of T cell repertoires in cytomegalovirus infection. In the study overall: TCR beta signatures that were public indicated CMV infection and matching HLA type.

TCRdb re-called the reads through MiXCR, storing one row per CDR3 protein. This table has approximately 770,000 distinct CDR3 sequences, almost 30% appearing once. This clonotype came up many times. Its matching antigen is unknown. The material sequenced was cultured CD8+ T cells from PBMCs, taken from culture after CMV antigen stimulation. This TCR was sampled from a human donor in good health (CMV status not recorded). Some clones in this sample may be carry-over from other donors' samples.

CDR3 coding DNA: TGTGCCAGCAGCTTAGGCCGCCGCGAAGCTTTCTTT. It yields the protein CASSLGRREAFF. The chain is built from TRBV11-3 and TRBJ1-1, with D unresolved. This CDR3 contains 12 residues. The V end was cut by 1 base, the J end by 8 bases, with 8 bases between. The V gene's germline CDR1 is SGHNT and CDR2 YENEEA.